A selection of T cell receptor beta chains follows, all from one sample in a study of cytomegalovirus exposure and HLA in healthy donors. Profiled with immunoSEQ multiplex PCR; TCRdb holds only in-frame clones, not every one. The sample consists of 150,000 to 200,000 clones, 90% to 97% of them appearing once. The sequenced sample consisted of PBMCs. The receptors were sampled from a woman aged 18-30 years in good health and CMV-seronegative. The CDR3 runs from the conserved cysteine through the conserved F or W. A D gene is named only where the DNA matches it firmly. Not every row has a clone size; where given, it reads once, few, many or a size class.

DNA: TGTGCCAGCAGCTTGGTCGGGACTAGGTCACCGAGCTCCTACGAGCAGTACTTC
CDR3: CASSLVGTRSPSSYEQYF
V: TRBV5-6
size: .
D: TRBD2
J: TRBJ2-7

DNA: TGTGCCAGCAAGTCGGGGTTGAACACTGAAGCTTTCTTT
CDR3: CASKSGLNTEAFF
V: TRBV28
size: .
D: .
J: TRBJ1-1

DNA: TGTGCCAGCAGCCCCTCGGGTTCACCCCTCCACTTT
CDR3: CASSPSGSPLHF
V: TRBV5-4
size: .
D: .
J: TRBJ1-6

DNA: TGTGCCAGCATGACAGGGAAATTGGGCTATGGCTACACCTTC
CDR3: CASMTGKLGYGYTF
V: TRBV2
size: .
D: TRBD1
J: TRBJ1-2

DNA: TGTGCCACCCAGACAGAGAATAATTCACCCCTCCACTTT
CDR3: CATQTENNSPLHF
V: TRBV7-9
size: .
D: .
J: TRBJ1-6

DNA: TGTGCCAGCAGCAAACAGGGGGCGGGCACTGAAGCTTTCTTT
CDR3: CASSKQGAGTEAFF
V: TRBV11-2
size: .
D: TRBD1
J: TRBJ1-1

DNA: TGTGCCAGCAGTCCTTTAGCGGGGGGCTACGAGCAGTACTTC
CDR3: CASSPLAGGYEQYF
V: TRBV25-1
size: once
D: TRBD2
J: TRBJ2-7

DNA: TGTGCCAGCTCACTGGAAAGGACAGGGGCAACTAATGAAAAACTGTTTTTT
CDR3: CASSLERTGATNEKLFF
V: TRBV18
size: .
D: TRBD1
J: TRBJ1-4

DNA: TGTGCCTGGACACAGGGGGTTCGAACTGAAGCTTTCTTT
CDR3: CAWTQGVRTEAFF
V: TRBV30
size: .
D: TRBD1
J: TRBJ1-1

DNA: TGTGCCATCCACAGGGTAGCGGGGGCCTACACAGATACGCAGTATTTT
CDR3: CAIHRVAGAYTDTQYF
V: TRBV2
size: .
D: TRBD2
J: TRBJ2-3

DNA: TGCGCCAGCAGCCAGGGAGGCACAGGTACGCAGTATTTT
CDR3: CASSQGGTGTQYF
V: TRBV4-1
size: .
D: .
J: TRBJ2-3

DNA: TGTGCCAGTATAGGACAGGGGGCAGGCAATCAGCCCCAGCATTTT
CDR3: CASIGQGAGNQPQHF
V: TRBV19
size: .
D: TRBD1
J: TRBJ1-5

DNA: TGTGCCAGCAGCGTAGGACGGGGGGCTCCCTACAATGAGCAGTTCTTC
CDR3: CASSVGRGAPYNEQFF
V: TRBV9
size: .
D: .
J: TRBJ2-1

DNA: TGTGCCAGCAGCTTAGCGATATCACAGGGCAGGAATCAGCCCCAGCATTTT
CDR3: CASSLAISQGRNQPQHF
V: TRBV7-8
size: .
D: .
J: TRBJ1-5

DNA: TGTGCCAGCAGTGATGAGACAGCAATCACCGGGGAGCTGTTTTTT
CDR3: CASSDETAITGELFF
V: TRBV2
size: .
D: .
J: TRBJ2-2

DNA: TGTGCCAGCAGTTACTCGGACAGGGGGGACTACGAGCAGTACTTC
CDR3: CASSYSDRGDYEQYF
V: TRBV6-5
size: .
D: TRBD1
J: TRBJ2-7

DNA: TGTGCCATCATGACGAGGACAGACCGCACCGGGGAGCTGTTTTTT
CDR3: CAIMTRTDRTGELFF
V: TRBV10-3
size: .
D: .
J: TRBJ2-2

DNA: TGTGCCACAACAGGGGGTACTGAAGCTTTCTTT
CDR3: CATTGGTEAFF
V: TRBV6-5
size: .
D: TRBD1
J: TRBJ1-1

DNA: TGTGCCAGCAGTGACCGGGGAAGCTCCTACGAGCAGTACTTC
CDR3: CASSDRGSSYEQYF
V: TRBV2
size: .
D: .
J: TRBJ2-7

DNA: TGTGCCAGCTCACCCGCGGGGGGGAACATTCAGTACTTC
CDR3: CASSPAGGNIQYF
V: TRBV18
size: .
D: TRBD2
J: TRBJ2-4

DNA: TGTGCCAGCAGGCAGGGGGGCGTTGAAGCTTTCTTT
CDR3: CASRQGGVEAFF
V: TRBV6-5
size: .
D: TRBD1
J: TRBJ1-1

DNA: TGTGCCAGCTCACCACCCCGGGGGAGCTCCTACAATGAGCAGTTCTTC
CDR3: CASSPPRGSSYNEQFF
V: TRBV18
size: .
D: .
J: TRBJ2-1

DNA: TGTGCCAGCAGCTTGGACAGGGGGCGTAACAATGAGCAGTTCTTC
CDR3: CASSLDRGRNNEQFF
V: TRBV7-2
size: .
D: TRBD1
J: TRBJ2-1

DNA: TGTGCCAGCAATACGGACAGGAACCAAGAGACCCAGTACTTC
CDR3: CASNTDRNQETQYF
V: TRBV27
size: .
D: TRBD1
J: TRBJ2-5

DNA: TGTGCCAGCAGCTTAAGAGGATTCGAGACCCAGTACTTC
CDR3: CASSLRGFETQYF
V: TRBV13
size: .
D: .
J: TRBJ2-5

DNA: TGTGCCAGCAGAAAACTGGCTAGCGGGCTACCAAGCTCCTACAATGAGCAGTTCTTC
CDR3: CASRKLASGLPSSYNEQFF
V: TRBV2
size: .
D: TRBD2
J: TRBJ2-1

DNA: TGTGCCTGGAAGACCGCCGGGACAGGGGTTGAAAAACTGTTTTTT
CDR3: CAWKTAGTGVEKLFF
V: TRBV30
size: .
D: TRBD1
J: TRBJ1-4

DNA: TGTGCCTGGGGGCGGGGGGCGCTAGGCTACACCTTC
CDR3: CAWGRGALGYTF
V: TRBV30
size: .
D: .
J: TRBJ1-2

DNA: TGTGCCAGCAGCGTAGGGGAGTCCTACGAGCAGTACTTC
CDR3: CASSVGESYEQYF
V: TRBV9
size: .
D: .
J: TRBJ2-7

DNA: TGTGCCAGCAGCTTGGGGACAGTGTATTATAGCAATCAGCCCCAGCATTTT
CDR3: CASSLGTVYYSNQPQHF
V: TRBV11-2
size: .
D: TRBD1
J: TRBJ1-5

DNA: TGTGCCAGCAGGCCTGAAGTTACAGCTAACTATGGCTACACCTTC
CDR3: CASRPEVTANYGYTF
V: TRBV6-5
size: once
D: .
J: TRBJ1-2

DNA: TGTGCCAGTAGTGTAAATTTTGATTCACCCCTCCACTTT
CDR3: CASSVNFDSPLHF
V: TRBV19
size: .
D: .
J: TRBJ1-6

DNA: TGTGCCAGTTCGATAGCGGGGGCGAACACCGGGGAGCTGTTTTTT
CDR3: CASSIAGANTGELFF
V: TRBV9
size: .
D: TRBD2
J: TRBJ2-2

DNA: TGTGCCAGCTCACCTGAGGGAGTTTCCTACGAGCAGTACTTC
CDR3: CASSPEGVSYEQYF
V: TRBV18
size: once
D: .
J: TRBJ2-7

DNA: TGTGCCAGCAGTGTCCAGGGGCAGAGCTCCTATAATTCACCCCTCCACTTT
CDR3: CASSVQGQSSYNSPLHF
V: TRBV6-1
size: .
D: .
J: TRBJ1-6

DNA: TGTGCCAGCTCACCGCGGGACACAGATACGCAGTATTTT
CDR3: CASSPRDTDTQYF
V: TRBV18
size: .
D: .
J: TRBJ2-3

DNA: TGCGCCAGCAGCCAAGATAGCGGGGGGAACTATGGCTACACCTTC
CDR3: CASSQDSGGNYGYTF
V: TRBV4-3
size: .
D: .
J: TRBJ1-2

DNA: TGTGCCAGCAGCCCTGAGACAGGGGTTAGGAACAATGAGCAGTTCTTC
CDR3: CASSPETGVRNNEQFF
V: TRBV7-9
size: .
D: TRBD1
J: TRBJ2-1

DNA: TGTGCCAGCAGCCAAGGGCCCCCAGGGAACAATTCACCCCTCCACTTT
CDR3: CASSQGPPGNNSPLHF
V: TRBV14
size: .
D: .
J: TRBJ1-6